This entry features one T cell receptor beta chain sequence. It lacks a known antigen. No base quality information exists; no much larger clone differs at one position. V is clipped by 4 bases and J by 0 bases, and the sequence between their germline boundaries is 12 bases long. From its cysteine to its phenylalanine, the CDR3 spans 15 amino acids. The only DNA kept is the CDR3, 45 bases in frame from the first base. CDR1 and CDR2, looked up from the germline V gene (reference sequence), are LGHDT and YNNKEL. The CDR3 regions of human TCRbeta chains were subjected to immunosequencing. As for the original processing: TCRs in the repertoires were matched against a reference library of SARS-CoV-2-specific TCRs that had been generated with the MIRA antigen-specificity platform. Breadth was defined as the fraction of unique TCRs that were SARS-CoV-2-associated. Depth was defined as the fraction of total T cells that were SARS-CoV-2-associated. Each spike-specific TCR was assigned to its reactive spike region and to a CD4 or CD8 class using the MIRA data. Log10-transformed breadth and depth values were compared by one-way ANOVA with Sidak's multiple comparisons tests. TCRdb holds this immuneACCESS table with in-frame rearrangements only. Some clones are missing; in checked studies, unresolved V genes explain under half, and the rest has no known cause. Clonal size and the V and J genes are those of that table, whereas D and trimming came from the DNA. The sample records 90,000 to 150,000 clones, 75% to 90% of which are singletons. The ten largest account for roughly 7% of the sample.

The sample belongs to a study of T cell responses to AZD1222 COVID-19 vaccine (dated by TCRdb to the early 2020s). Some background on the complete study: A total of approximately 240 trial participants underwent TCR sequencing, of whom 207 received two doses of AZD1222 and 26 received two doses of the MenACWY control vaccine. Trial participants were enrolled into age subgroups of 18-55, 56-69 and 70-plus years, which contained about 150, 27 and 61 TCR-sequenced participants, respectively. Broad study findings and their caveats: The 56-69-year group was small, and its depth increase did not reach significance, likely because of low power. Reportedly, close to half of the unique spike-specific TCRs recognized epitopes lying outside the regions that are mutated in the B.1.351 and B.1.1.7 variants. Most participants were white British and females outnumbered males, and the authors suggested that clonal diversity may have been underestimated. Because no day 14 peak-response samples were available, the repertoires could be characterized only after the peak T cell response. Conclusions about previously exposed vaccinees were limited because only five to seven AZD1222 recipients were SARS-CoV-2 seropositive at baseline. Spike-specific TCR breadth and depth rose significantly after two AZD1222 doses compared with day 0 and with MenACWY recipients. The vaccine-associated CD4 TCRs covered the entire spike protein, and the dominant responses fell in regions 160-218 and 743-854.

The time point label on this specimen signifies: about 28 days (+/-7) after the second vaccine dose. AZD1222 recipients whose second dose came at about 4 weeks and those whose second dose came at about 12 weeks were combined into one group, since spike-specific TCR depth and breadth did not differ between the two schedules. The vaccinee samples were drawn from two UK trials, COV001 and COV002, one of which was a single-blind randomized controlled phase 2/3 trial testing AZD1222 (ChAdOx1 nCoV-19) in healthy adults. For TCRbeta chain sequencing, PBMC samples from trial participants were taken at day 0 and at day 28 after the second dose.

Here the chain combines TRBV3-1 (or the pseudogene TRBV3-2) and TRBJ1-1, and the D gene may be TRBD1, 6 bases matching. This sequence was found in an adult who received the AZD1222 COVID-19 vaccine. The source was peripheral blood, collected 28 days after the second AZD1222 dose. Here is the DNA: TGTGCCAGCAGCCGCCGGACAGCGGTGAACACTGAAGCTTTCTTT. This yields the protein CASSRRTAVNTEAFF.